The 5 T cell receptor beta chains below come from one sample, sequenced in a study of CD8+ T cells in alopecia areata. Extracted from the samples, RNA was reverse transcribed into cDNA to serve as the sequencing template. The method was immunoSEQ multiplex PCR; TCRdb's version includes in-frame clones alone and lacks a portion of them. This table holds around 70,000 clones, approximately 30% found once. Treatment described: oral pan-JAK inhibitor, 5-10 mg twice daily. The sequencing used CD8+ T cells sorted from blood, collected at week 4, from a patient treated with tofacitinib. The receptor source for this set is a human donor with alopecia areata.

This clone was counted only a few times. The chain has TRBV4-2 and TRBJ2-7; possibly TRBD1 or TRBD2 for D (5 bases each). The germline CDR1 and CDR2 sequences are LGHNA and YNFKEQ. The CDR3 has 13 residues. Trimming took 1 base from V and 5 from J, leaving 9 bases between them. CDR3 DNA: TGTGCCAGCAGCCAAGTACGGGGCGACGAGCAGTACTTC. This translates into CASSQVRGDEQYF.

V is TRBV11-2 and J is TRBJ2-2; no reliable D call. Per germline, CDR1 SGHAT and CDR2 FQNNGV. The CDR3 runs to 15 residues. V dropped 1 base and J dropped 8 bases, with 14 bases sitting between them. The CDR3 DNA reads TGTGCCAGCAGCTTAGGGCAGCGCGCGCTGGGGGAGCTGTTTTTT. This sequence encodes CASSLGQRALGELFF.

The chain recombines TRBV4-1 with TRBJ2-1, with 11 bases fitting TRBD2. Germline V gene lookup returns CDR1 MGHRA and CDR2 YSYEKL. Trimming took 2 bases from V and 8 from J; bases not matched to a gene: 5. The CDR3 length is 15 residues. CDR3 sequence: CASSQIAGGNYEQFF. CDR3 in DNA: TGCGCCAGCAGCCAAATAGCGGGAGGGAACTATGAGCAGTTCTTC.

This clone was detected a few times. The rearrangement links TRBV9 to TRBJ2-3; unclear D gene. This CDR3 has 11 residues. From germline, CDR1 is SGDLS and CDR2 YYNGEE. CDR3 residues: CPQGSADTQYF. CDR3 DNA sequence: TGTCCCCAAGGGTCGGCGGATACGCAGTATTTT.

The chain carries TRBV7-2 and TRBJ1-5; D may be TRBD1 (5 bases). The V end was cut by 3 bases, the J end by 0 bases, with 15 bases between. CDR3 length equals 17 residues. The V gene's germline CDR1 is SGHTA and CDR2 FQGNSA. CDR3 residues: CASSFSKTDYSNQPQHF. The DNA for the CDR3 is TGTGCCAGCAGCTTTTCAAAGACAGATTATAGCAATCAGCCCCAGCATTTT.